The 18 T cell receptor beta chains listed next were all sequenced from one sample in a study of cytomegalovirus exposure and HLA in healthy donors. The PCR contained 60 Vbeta and 13 Jbeta primers. Some clones are missing from TCRdb's copy, which holds only in-frame ones; the method was immunoSEQ multiplex PCR. The repertoire holds about 140,000 clones, with over 80% as singletons. The sequenced sample was PBMCs. The origin of the receptors is a woman younger than 45 in good health and CMV-seronegative.

This clone has just a few counts. This chain connects TRBV19 to TRBJ2-7; TRBD2 agrees at 7 bases. This CDR3 is built from 13 residues. With V trimmed by 7 bases and J by 2 bases, 5 bases remained unmatched. CDR1 LNHDA and CDR2 SQIVND come from the germline V gene (reference sequence). The CDR3: CASKSSGPYEQYF. The CDR3 coding sequence is TGTGCCAGTAAGTCTAGCGGCCCCTACGAGCAGTACTTC.

V usage is TRBV28 and J usage is TRBJ2-7; D uncertain. V shed 8 bases and J shed 3 bases, with 17 bases lying between them. The germline V gene has CDR1 MDHEN and CDR2 SYDVKM. The CDR3 loop spans 14 amino acids. CDR3 region: CASESWVPSYEQYF. DNA for the CDR3: TGTGCCAGCGAGTCCTGGGTCCCTAGCTACGAGCAGTACTTC.

This chain joins TRBV21-1 and TRBJ1-1. TRBV21-1 is listed as a pseudogene. The CDR3 has 16 residues. This CDR3 reads CASRLNSTDENTEAFF. Here the CDR3 DNA reads TGTGCCAGCAGACTAAATAGCACGGATGAGAACACTGAAGCTTTCTTT.

The rearrangement joins TRBV30 to TRBJ2-3, with unresolved D. Trimming removed 1 base at V and 6 bases at J, with 11 bases between. CDR3 length equals 13 residues. Germline V gene data show CDR1 as GTSNPN and CDR2 as SVGIG (reference sequence). CDR3: CAWSGSLADTQYF. DNA of the CDR3: TGTGCCTGGAGTGGGAGTCTCGCGGATACGCAGTATTTT.

V and J are TRBV7-9 and TRBJ2-7, with 10 bases identical to TRBD2. The V segment lost 10 bases and the J segment 4 bases; nucleotides outside the gene matches: 13. The CDR3 sequence is 15 residues long. Germline V gene sequence: CDR1 SEHNR, CDR2 FQNEAQ (reference sequence). The CDR3 coding sequence is TGTGCCACGCAACCCTGGGCTAGCGGGGGATACGAGCAGTACTTC. Translated: CATQPWASGGYEQYF.

The chain recombines TRBV7-9 with TRBJ2-3; 15 nucleotides match TRBD2. This CDR3 has 18 residues. Germline V CDR1 and CDR2: SEHNR, FQNEAQ (reference sequence). Unmatched junction bases numbered 6, after V lost 5 bases and J lost 0 bases. The CDR3 nucleotides are TGTGCCAGCAGCCGGACTAGCGGGGGGGCTTCGAGCACAGATACGCAGTATTTT. Amino acid sequence: CASSRTSGGASSTDTQYF.

The genes are TRBV9 and TRBJ2-1; TRBD2 agrees at 11 bases. Germline CDR1 reads SGDLS; CDR2 reads YYNGEE. The CDR3 has 17 residues. Losses at the gene ends were 3 bases for V and 5 bases for J; bases not matched to a gene: 10. The CDR3 DNA reads TGTGCCAGCAGCGCGCGCCCCGGGACTAGCGGAAACAATGAGCAGTTCTTC. As protein: CASSARPGTSGNNEQFF.

The rearrangement links TRBV30 to TRBJ1-2; TRBD1 agrees at 7 bases. V gave up 7 bases and J gave up 0 bases; unmatched junction bases: 11. Germline CDR1 and CDR2: GTSNPN and SVGIG (reference sequence). CDR3 length: 15 amino acids. In DNA, the CDR3 is TGTGCCTTCATCCGACAGGGACTGACTAACTATGGCTACACCTTC. Translation: CAFIRQGLTNYGYTF.

The J gene is TRBJ1-2, the V gene TRBV6-1; D unresolved. The CDR3 covers 12 residues. V dropped 1 base and J dropped 12 bases, with 12 bases sitting between them. Per the germline V gene, CDR1 is MNHNS and CDR2 is SASEGT. Here the CDR3 reads CASSEGSNPHTF. CDR3 nucleotides: TGTGCCAGCAGTGAAGGTAGCAATCCCCACACCTTC.

This chain links TRBV10-2 with TRBJ1-6, with TRBD1 identical over 9 bases. From germline, CDR1 is WSHSY and CDR2 SAAADI. After removal of 8 bases from V and 3 bases from J, the junction contained 5 bases not matched to a gene. This CDR3 contains 15 residues. The chain's CDR3 is CASWPGQGYNSPLHF. CDR3 nucleotides: TGCGCCAGCTGGCCGGGACAGGGCTATAATTCACCCCTCCACTTT.

The chain is built from TRBV19 and TRBJ2-3, with 8 bases aligning to TRBD2. The germline CDR1 and CDR2 sequences are LNHDA and SQIVND (reference sequence). V lost 5 bases, J lost 1 base, and 5 bases stayed unmatched. This CDR3 has 15 amino acids. The CDR3 DNA reads TGTGCCAGTAGTTTCCCAGCGGGGGGCACAGATACGCAGTATTTT. Its translation is CASSFPAGGTDTQYF.

The sample holds a few counts of this clone. V is TRBV4-3 and J is TRBJ2-2, with TRBD1 matching over 9 bases. Trimming removed 1 base from V and 5 bases from J; junction bases left unmatched: 2. The CDR3 consists of 15 residues. The germline V gene encodes CDR1 LGHNA and CDR2 YSLEER. The CDR3 region is CASSQGTGETGELFF. In DNA, the CDR3 is TGCGCCAGCAGCCAAGGGACAGGGGAAACCGGGGAGCTGTTTTTT.

V and J are TRBV2 and TRBJ2-1; 10 nucleotides agree with TRBD1. There are 14 residues in the CDR3. V lost 8 bases and J lost 7; bases outside the gene matches: 8. From germline, CDR1 is SNHLY and CDR2 FYNNEI. CDR3 region: CASHKTGGSNEQFF. CDR3 coding DNA: TGTGCCAGCCATAAGACAGGGGGCTCTAATGAGCAGTTCTTC. Based on the CDR3 plus reference TRBV2 and TRBJ2-1, the full variable domain is EPEVTQTPSHQVTQMGQEVILRCVPISNHLYFYWYRQILGQKVEFLVSFYNNEISEKSEIFDDQFSVERPDGSNFTLKIRSTKLEDSAMYFCASHKTGGSNEQFFGPGTRLTVL.

The V call is TRBV6-6, the J call TRBJ1-5; D not resolved. This CDR3 contains 16 residues. V gave up 3 bases and J gave up 0 bases, with 12 bases separating them. Germline assignment: CDR1 MNHNY and CDR2 SVGAGI (reference sequence). In DNA, the CDR3 is TGTGCCAGCAGTTATATAGCCCCGGTTAGCAATCAGCCCCAGCATTTT. Protein: CASSYIAPVSNQPQHF.

This chain connects TRBV5-1 to TRBJ2-3, with a weak D call TRBD2 (5 bases). Germline values: CDR1 SGHRS, CDR2 YFSETQ. The CDR3 has 17 amino acids. The ends were cut back, 1 base at V and 3 bases at J, with 18 bases in the middle. CDR3 sequence (DNA): TGCGCCAGCAGCTTGAGTTTAGTGGGAGAAGTTACAGATACGCAGTATTTT. Its protein is CASSLSLVGEVTDTQYF.

This chain uses TRBV29-1 with TRBJ1-1, with 7 bases fitting TRBD1. Per germline, CDR1 SQVTM and CDR2 ANQGSEA. The CDR3 contains 13 residues. The V gene end was trimmed by 7 bases and the J gene end by 3 bases; junction bases not matched to a gene: 8. This CDR3 is CSARQGLDTEAFF. In nucleotides, the CDR3 is TGCAGCGCAAGACAGGGTTTGGACACTGAAGCTTTCTTT.

This sequence joins TRBV5-6 and TRBJ2-7; 7 nucleotides match TRBD1. Germline loops: CDR1 SGHDT, CDR2 YYEEEE. The CDR3 runs 15 residues. Trimming cost V 1 base and J 0 bases; bases outside gene matches: 4. CDR3 sequence (DNA): TGTGCCAGCAGCTTGATCGGGACAGCCTCCTACGAGCAGTACTTC. As protein: CASSLIGTASYEQYF.

The chain recombines TRBV25-1 with TRBJ1-4; TRBD1 matches at 7 bases. The V gene's germline CDR1 is MGHDK and CDR2 SYGVNS. This CDR3 has 12 amino acids. V lost 1 base, J lost 12 bases, and 2 bases stayed unmatched. The CDR3 protein is CASSESDRELFF. The CDR3 coding sequence is TGTGCCAGCAGTGAATCCGACAGGGAACTGTTTTTT. Based on the CDR3 plus reference TRBV25-1 and TRBJ1-4, the full variable domain is EADIYQTPRYLVIGTGKKITLECSQTMGHDKMYWYQQDPGMELHLIHYSYGVNSTEKGDLSSESTVSRIRTEHFPLTLESARPSHTSQYLCASSESDRELFFGSGTQLSVL.